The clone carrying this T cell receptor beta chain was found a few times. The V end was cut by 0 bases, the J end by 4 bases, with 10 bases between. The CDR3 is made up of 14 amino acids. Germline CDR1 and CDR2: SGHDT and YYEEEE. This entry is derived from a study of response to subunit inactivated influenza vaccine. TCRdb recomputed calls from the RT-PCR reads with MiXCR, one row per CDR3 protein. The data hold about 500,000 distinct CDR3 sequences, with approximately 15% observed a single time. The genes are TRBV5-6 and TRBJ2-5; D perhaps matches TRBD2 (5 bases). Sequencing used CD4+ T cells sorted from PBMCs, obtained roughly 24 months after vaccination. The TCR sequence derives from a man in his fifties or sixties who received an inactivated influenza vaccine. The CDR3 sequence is CASSLVGSRETQYF. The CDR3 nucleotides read TGTGCCAGCAGCTTGGTGGGGAGCCGAGAGACCCAGTACTTC.